Sequencing of this T cell receptor (beta chain) was carried out in a study of shared clonotypes between healthy human individuals. Findings of the study overall: Genetic and exposure-history diversity was limited by the few donors.

CD45RA+ naive and CD45RA-negative memory subsets were separated from CD4+ cells. Germline CDR1 and CDR2: SGHRS and YFSETQ. This CDR3 comprises 15 residues. Trimming left V 0 bases short and J 4 bases short, with 11 bases between. Sorted-subset replicate PCR reactions were performed with approximately 0.2 ug DNA, corresponding to tens of thousands of T cell genomes. In the study's own analysis: Filtering differed since immunoSEQ provided only junctions, with no quality scores. Libraries were prepared by immunoSEQ multiplex PCR; TCRdb keeps only in-frame clonotypes and omits some of them. Clonal size and the V and J genes are those of that table, whereas D and trimming came from the DNA. The data show around 700,000 clones, more than 70% seen once. In regard to this clone: Its matching antigen is unknown.

This sequence was found in a woman in her twenties or thirties in good health. The sequenced material came from memory CD4+ T cells sorted from blood. Documented subset: CD45RA-negative fraction. The chain combines TRBV5-1 with TRBJ1-5; no clear D. CDR3 sequence (DNA): TGCGCCAGCAGCTTGGCCGGTAACCAAAATCAGCCCCAGCATTTT. This gives the protein CASSLAGNQNQPQHF.